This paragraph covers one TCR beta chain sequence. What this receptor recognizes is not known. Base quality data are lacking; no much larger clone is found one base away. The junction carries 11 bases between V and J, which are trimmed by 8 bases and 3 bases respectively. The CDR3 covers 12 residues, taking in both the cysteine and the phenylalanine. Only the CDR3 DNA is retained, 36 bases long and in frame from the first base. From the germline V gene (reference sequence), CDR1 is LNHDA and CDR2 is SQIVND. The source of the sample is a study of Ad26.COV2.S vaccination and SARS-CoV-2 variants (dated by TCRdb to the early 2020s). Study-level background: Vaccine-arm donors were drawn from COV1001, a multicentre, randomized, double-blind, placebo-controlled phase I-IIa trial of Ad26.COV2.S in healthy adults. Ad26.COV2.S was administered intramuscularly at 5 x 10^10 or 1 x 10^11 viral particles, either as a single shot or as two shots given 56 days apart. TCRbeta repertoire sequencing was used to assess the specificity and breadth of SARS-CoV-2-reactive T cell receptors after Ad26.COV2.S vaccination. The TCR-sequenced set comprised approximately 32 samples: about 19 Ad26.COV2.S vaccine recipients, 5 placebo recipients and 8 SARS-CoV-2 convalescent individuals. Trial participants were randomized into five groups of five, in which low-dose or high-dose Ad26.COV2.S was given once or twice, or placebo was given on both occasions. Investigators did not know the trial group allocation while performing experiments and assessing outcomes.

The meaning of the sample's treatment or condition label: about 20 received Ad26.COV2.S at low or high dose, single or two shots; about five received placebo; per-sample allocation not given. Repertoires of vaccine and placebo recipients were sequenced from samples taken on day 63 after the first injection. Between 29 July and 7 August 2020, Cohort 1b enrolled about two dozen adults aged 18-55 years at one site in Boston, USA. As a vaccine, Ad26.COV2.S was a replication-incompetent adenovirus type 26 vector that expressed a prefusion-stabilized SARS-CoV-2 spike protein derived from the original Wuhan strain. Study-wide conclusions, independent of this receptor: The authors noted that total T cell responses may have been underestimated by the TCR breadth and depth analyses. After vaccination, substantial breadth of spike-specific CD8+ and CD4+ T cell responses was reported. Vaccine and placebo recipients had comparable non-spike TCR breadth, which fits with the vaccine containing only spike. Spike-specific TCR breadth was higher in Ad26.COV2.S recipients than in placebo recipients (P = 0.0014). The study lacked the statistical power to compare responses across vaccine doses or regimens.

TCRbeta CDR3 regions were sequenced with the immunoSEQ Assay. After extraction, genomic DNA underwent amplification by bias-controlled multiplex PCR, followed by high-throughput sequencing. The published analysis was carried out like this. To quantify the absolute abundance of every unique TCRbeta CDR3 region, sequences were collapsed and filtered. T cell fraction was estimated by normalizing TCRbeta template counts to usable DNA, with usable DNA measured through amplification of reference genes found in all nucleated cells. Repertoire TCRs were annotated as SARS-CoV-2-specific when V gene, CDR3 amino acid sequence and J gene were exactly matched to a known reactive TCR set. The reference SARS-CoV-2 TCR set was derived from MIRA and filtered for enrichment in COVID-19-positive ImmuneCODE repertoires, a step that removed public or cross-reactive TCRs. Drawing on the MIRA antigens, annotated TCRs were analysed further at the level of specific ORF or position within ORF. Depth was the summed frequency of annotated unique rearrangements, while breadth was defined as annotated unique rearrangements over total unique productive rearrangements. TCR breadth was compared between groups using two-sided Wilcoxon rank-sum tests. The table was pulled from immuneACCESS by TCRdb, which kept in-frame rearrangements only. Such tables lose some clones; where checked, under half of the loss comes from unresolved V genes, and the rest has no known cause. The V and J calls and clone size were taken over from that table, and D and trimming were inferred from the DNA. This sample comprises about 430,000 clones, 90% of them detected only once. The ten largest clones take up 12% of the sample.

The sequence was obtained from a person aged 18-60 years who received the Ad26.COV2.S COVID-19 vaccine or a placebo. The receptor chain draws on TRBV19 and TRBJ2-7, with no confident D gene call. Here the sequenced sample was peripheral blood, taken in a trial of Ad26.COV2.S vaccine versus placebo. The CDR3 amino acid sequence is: CASPGPLYEQYF. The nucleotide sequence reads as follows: TGTGCCAGTCCTGGGCCTCTCTACGAGCAGTACTTC.